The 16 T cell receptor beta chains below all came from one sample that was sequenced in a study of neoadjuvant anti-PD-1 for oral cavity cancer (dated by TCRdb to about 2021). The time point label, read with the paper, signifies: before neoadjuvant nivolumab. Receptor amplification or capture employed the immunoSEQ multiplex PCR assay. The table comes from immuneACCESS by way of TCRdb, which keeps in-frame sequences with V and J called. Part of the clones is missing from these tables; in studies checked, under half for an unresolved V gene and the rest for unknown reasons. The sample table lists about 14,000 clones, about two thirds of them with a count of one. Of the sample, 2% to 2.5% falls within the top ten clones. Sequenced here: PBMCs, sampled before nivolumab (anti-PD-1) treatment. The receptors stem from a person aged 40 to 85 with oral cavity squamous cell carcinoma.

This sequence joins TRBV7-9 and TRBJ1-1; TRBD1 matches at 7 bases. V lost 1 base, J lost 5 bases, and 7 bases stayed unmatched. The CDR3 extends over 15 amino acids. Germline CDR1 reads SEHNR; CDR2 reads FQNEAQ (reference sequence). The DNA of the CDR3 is TGTGCCAGCAGCTTAGTGGGACAGAGTGTGACTGAAGCTTTCTTT. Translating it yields CASSLVGQSVTEAFF.

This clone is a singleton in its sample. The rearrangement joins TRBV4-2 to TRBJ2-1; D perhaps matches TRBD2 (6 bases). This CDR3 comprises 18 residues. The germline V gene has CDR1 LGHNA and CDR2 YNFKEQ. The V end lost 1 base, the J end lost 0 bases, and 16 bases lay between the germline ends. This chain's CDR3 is CASSQGSSVMSSYNEQFF. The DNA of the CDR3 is TGTGCCAGCAGCCAAGGTTCTAGCGTAATGAGCTCCTACAATGAGCAGTTCTTC.

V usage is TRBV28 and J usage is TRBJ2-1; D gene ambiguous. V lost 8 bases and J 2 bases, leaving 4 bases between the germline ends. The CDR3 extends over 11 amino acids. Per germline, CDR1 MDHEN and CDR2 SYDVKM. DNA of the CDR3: TGTGCCAGCTACACCTACAATGAGCAGTTCTTC. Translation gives CASYTYNEQFF.

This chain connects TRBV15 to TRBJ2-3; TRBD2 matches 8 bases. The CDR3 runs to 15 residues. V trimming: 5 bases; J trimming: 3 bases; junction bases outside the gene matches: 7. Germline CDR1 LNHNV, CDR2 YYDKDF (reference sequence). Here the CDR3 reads CATSLGGAGTDTQYF. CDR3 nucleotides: TGTGCCACCAGCCTCGGGGGGGCGGGGACAGATACGCAGTATTTT.

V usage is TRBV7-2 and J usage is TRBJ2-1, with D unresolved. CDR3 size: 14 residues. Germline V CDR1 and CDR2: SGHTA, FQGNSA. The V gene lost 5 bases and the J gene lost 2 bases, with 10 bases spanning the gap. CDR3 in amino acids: CASSPGPAYNEQFF. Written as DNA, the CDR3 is TGTGCCAGCAGCCCCGGACCGGCCTACAATGAGCAGTTCTTC.

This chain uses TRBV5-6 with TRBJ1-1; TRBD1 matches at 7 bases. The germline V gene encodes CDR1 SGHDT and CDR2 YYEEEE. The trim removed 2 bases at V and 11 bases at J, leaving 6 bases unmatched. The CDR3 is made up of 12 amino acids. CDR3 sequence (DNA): TGTGCCAGCAGCTTCACAGGGGCGGGGGCTTTCTTT. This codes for CASSFTGAGAFF.

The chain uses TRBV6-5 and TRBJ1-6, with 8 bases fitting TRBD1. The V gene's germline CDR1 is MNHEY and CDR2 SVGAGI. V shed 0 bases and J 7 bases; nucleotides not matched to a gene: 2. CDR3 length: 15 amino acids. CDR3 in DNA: TGTGCCAGCAGTTACTCCCGGGACAGGAATTCACCCCTCCACTTT. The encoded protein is CASSYSRDRNSPLHF.

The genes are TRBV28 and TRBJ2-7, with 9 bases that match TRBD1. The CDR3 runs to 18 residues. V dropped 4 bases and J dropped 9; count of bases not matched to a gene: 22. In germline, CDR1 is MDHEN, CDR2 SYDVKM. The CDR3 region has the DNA TGTGCCAGCAGTTCTTGGACAGGGGACCCTCGTTCGGTTCCTGGGCAGTACTTC. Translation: CASSSWTGDPRSVPGQYF. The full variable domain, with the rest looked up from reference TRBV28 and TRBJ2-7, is DVKVTQSSRYLVKRTGEKVFLECVQDMDHENMFWYRQDPGLGLRLIYFSYDVKMKEKGDIPEGYSVSREKKERFSLILESASTNQTSMYLCASSSWTGDPRSVPGQYFGPGTRLTVT.

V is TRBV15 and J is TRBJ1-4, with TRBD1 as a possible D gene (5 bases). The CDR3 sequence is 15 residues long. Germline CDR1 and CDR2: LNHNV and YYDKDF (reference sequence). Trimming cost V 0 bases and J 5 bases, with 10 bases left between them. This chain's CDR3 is CATSRDRGFNEKLFF. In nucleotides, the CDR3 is TGTGCCACCAGCAGAGATCGGGGCTTCAATGAAAAACTGTTTTTT. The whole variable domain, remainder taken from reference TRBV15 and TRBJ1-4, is DAMVIQNPRYQVTQFGKPVTLSCSQTLNHNVMYWYQQKSSQAPKLLFHYYDKDFNNEADTPDNFQSRRPNTSFCFLDIRSPGLGDTAMYLCATSRDRGFNEKLFFGSGTQLSVL.

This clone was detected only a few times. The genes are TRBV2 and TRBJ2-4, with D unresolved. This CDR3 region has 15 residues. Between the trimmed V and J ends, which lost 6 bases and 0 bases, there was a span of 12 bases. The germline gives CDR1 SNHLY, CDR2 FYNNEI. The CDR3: CASSSSAVAKNIQYF. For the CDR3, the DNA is TGTGCCAGCAGCTCTTCAGCTGTAGCCAAAAACATTCAGTACTTC.

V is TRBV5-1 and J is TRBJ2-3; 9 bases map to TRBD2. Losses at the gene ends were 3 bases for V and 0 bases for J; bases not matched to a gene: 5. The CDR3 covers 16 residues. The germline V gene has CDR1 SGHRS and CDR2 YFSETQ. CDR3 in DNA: TGCGCCAGCAGCTCCCGGACTAGCGCTAGCACAGATACGCAGTATTTT. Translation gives CASSSRTSASTDTQYF. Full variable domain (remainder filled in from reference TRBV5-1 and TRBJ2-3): KAGVTQTPRYLIKTRGQQVTLSCSPISGHRSVSWYQQTPGQGLQFLFEYFSETQRNKGNFPGRFSGRQFSNSRSEMNVSTLELGDSALYLCASSSRTSASTDTQYFGPGTRLTVL.

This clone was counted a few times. Here the CDR3 reads CASSPWAGDVNEQYF. The CDR3 DNA reads as TGTGCCAGCAGCCCGTGGGCGGGAGATGTCAACGAGCAGTACTTC. The chain couples TRBV7-9 to TRBJ2-7; 7 bases agree with TRBD2. Unmatched junction bases numbered 12, after V lost 5 bases and J lost 5 bases. The CDR3 covers 15 residues. CDR1 and CDR2 (germline): SEHNR, FQNEAQ (reference sequence).

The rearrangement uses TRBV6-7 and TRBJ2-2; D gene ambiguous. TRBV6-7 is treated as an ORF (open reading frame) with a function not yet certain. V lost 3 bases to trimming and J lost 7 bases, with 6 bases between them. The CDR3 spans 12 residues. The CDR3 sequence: CASSYGRGELFF. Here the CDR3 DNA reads TGTGCCAGCAGTTATGGGCGCGGGGAGCTGTTTTTT.

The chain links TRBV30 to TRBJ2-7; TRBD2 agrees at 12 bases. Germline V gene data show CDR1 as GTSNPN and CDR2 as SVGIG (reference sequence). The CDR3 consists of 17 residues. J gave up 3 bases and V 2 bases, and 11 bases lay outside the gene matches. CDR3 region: CAWSTQSGLAGNYEQYF. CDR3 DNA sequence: TGTGCCTGGAGTACTCAGAGCGGACTAGCGGGAAACTACGAGCAGTACTTC.

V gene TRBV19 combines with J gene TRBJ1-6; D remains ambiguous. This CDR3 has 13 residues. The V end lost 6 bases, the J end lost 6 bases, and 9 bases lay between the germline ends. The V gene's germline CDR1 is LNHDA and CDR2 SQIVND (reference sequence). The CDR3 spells CASSRQVNSPLHF. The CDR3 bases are TGTGCCAGTAGCCGCCAGGTTAATTCACCCCTCCACTTT.

CDR3 nucleotides: TGTGCCAGCAGGGTAGAATCTACCACAGATACGCAGTATTTT. Translation: CASRVESTTDTQYF. This chain links TRBV2 with TRBJ2-3; D is undetermined. The CDR3 totals 14 residues. The germline V and J ends were trimmed by 6 bases and 2 bases, with 12 bases remaining between them. Germline V gene sequence: CDR1 SNHLY, CDR2 FYNNEI.